The 9 T cell receptor beta chains below were found in one sample sequenced in a study of blood T cells in healthy people across ages. Primers used in a second PCR of about 7 to 12 cycles were a sample-barcoded 5' primer and a J-beta primer mix. One entry per CDR3 protein results from TCRdb running MiXCR on the 5' RACE reads. The sample holds 700,000 to 900,000 distinct CDR3 sequences, 50% to 65% seen once. Sample: blood. These receptors originate from an elderly man in good health.

The rearrangement uses TRBV20-1 and TRBJ1-3; D might be TRBD1 (5 bases). The CDR3 loop spans 15 amino acids. Germline values: CDR1 DFQATT, CDR2 SNEGSKA (reference sequence). Trimming took 0 bases from V and 4 from J, leaving 13 bases between them. The CDR3 DNA is TGCAGTGCTAGAGAATCGGGCAGGGCAGGAAACACCATATATTTT. Its translation is CSARESGRAGNTIYF.

The chain carries TRBV29-1 and TRBJ2-5, with D possibly matching TRBD1 (6 bases). This CDR3 has 12 amino acids. Germline lookup yields CDR1 SQVTM and CDR2 ANQGSEA. Trimming cost V 4 bases and J 5 bases, with 11 bases left between them. The CDR3 here is CSVVSGDETQYF. CDR3 bases: TGCAGCGTTGTATCAGGGGACGAGACCCAGTACTTC.

The chain joins TRBV29-1 to TRBJ2-7; TRBD2 matches 9 bases. The V and J ends lost 0 bases and 0 bases, in that order; junction bases with no gene match: 9. Germline V gene lookup returns CDR1 SQVTM and CDR2 ANQGSEA. This CDR3 region has 17 residues. The DNA of the CDR3 is TGCAGCGTTGAAGATCCCAGCGGGAGGTTCGGCTCCTACGAGCAGTACTTC. It is translated as CSVEDPSGRFGSYEQYF.

V gene TRBV24-1 combines with J gene TRBJ2-7; no clear D. Germline values: CDR1 KGHDR, CDR2 SFDVKD. The CDR3 has 12 amino acids. V was clipped by 1 base and J by 6 bases, with 6 bases between them. CDR3 DNA sequence: TGTGCCACCAGTGATTTAAACGGCGAGCAGTACTTC. It codes for CATSDLNGEQYF.

This rearrangement joins TRBV9 to TRBJ1-2, with D uncertain. Trimming cost V 0 bases and J 8 bases, with 11 bases left between them. The CDR3 contains 13 residues. Germline loops: CDR1 SGDLS, CDR2 YYNGEE. CDR3 in amino acids: CASSVDQGGGYTF. The CDR3 DNA is TGTGCCAGCAGCGTAGATCAAGGTGGGGGCTACACCTTC.

This clonotype was detected only a few times. The chain joins TRBV29-1 to TRBJ2-1, with D unresolved. V was pared by 4 bases and J by 10 bases, with 8 bases between. CDR3 length: 10 amino acids. CDR1 SQVTM and CDR2 ANQGSEA come from the germline V gene. In DNA form, the CDR3 reads TGCAGCGTTGGGGCTCTGGAGCAGTTCTTC. Protein sequence: CSVGALEQFF.

This clonotype has a count of ten or more. This chain links TRBV20-1 with TRBJ2-3; 9 bases line up with TRBD2. There are 12 residues in the CDR3. CDR1 is DFQATT, CDR2 SNEGSKA, per germline (reference sequence). V gave up 7 bases and J gave up 6 bases; unmatched junction bases: 5. The DNA of the CDR3 is TGCAGTGGACTAGCGGAAGGGGATACGCAGTATTTT. This codes for CSGLAEGDTQYF.

The genes are TRBV7-3 and TRBJ2-3, with TRBD2 identical over 10 bases. J gave up 5 bases and V 0 bases, and 8 bases lay outside the gene matches. This CDR3 has 17 amino acids. The germline V gene has CDR1 SGHTA and CDR2 FQGTGA. The CDR3 DNA reads as TGTGCCAGCAGCTTAACGTTCCGGGGACTAGCGTTAGATACGCAGTATTTT. It is translated as CASSLTFRGLALDTQYF.

The chain has TRBV12-3 or TRBV12-4 and TRBJ2-3; 11 bases are a match to TRBD2. The CDR3 runs 15 residues. Germline trimming cut 6 bases from V and 14 bases from J; bases unmatched to any gene: 16. For the CDR3, the DNA is TGTGCCAGCAGAACTAGCGGGAGACTACACAGATACGCGTATTTT. The encoded protein is CASRTSGRLHRYAYF.